The present entry profiles one T cell receptor beta chain with its context. Its specificity is not known. CDR1 and CDR2 (germline): SGHTA, FQGNSA. There are 17 residues in the CDR3. V gave up 5 bases and J gave up 6 bases; unmatched junction bases: 7. Treatment indicated: approximately 9-day PBMC culture with coronavirus spike peptide pools or control peptides (ViraFEST assay). Medium was half-exchanged with fresh IL-2 medium on days 3 and 7. The Oncomine TCR Beta short-read assay sequenced DNA from cultured CD4+ T cells. TCRdb re-derived calls from the PCR reads in MiXCR, one entry per CDR3 protein. The sample contains roughly 9,800 distinct CDR3 sequences, 28% of which appear only once. These data originate in a study of vaccination and CD4 T cells after COVID-19. Whole-study context: Cells were stimulated with overlapping spike peptide pools from SARS-CoV-2, HCoV-NL63, HCoV-OC43 and HCoV-229E. Whole-study findings and limits: Convalescent patients studied were relatively few, and early post-infection timepoints were absent.

This material consisted of CD4+ T cells from blood, cultured in vitro, taken after SARS-CoV-2 vaccination. The chain joins TRBV7-2 to TRBJ2-2; 15 positions match TRBD2. The sequence was obtained from a human donor who had recovered from COVID-19. The CDR3, as DNA: TGTGCCAGCAGCCCTGGACTAGCGGGAGGGCGGGCCGGGGAGCTGTTTTTT. Its translation: CASSPGLAGGRAGELFF.